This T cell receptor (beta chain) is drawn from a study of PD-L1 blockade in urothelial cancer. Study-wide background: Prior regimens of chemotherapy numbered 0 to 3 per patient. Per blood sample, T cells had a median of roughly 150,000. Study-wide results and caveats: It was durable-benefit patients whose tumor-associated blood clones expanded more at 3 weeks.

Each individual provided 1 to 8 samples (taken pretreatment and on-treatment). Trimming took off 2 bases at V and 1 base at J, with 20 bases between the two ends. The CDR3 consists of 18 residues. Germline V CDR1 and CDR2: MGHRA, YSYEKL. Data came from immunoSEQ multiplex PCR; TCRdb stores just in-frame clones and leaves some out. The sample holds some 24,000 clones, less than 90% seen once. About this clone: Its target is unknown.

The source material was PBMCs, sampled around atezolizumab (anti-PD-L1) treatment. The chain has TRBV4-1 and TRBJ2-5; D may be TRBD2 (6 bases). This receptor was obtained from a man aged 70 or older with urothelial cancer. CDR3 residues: CASSQKSPTSRPQETQYF. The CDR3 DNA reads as TGCGCCAGCAGCCAAAAATCCCCGACTAGTAGGCCCCAAGAGACCCAGTACTTC.